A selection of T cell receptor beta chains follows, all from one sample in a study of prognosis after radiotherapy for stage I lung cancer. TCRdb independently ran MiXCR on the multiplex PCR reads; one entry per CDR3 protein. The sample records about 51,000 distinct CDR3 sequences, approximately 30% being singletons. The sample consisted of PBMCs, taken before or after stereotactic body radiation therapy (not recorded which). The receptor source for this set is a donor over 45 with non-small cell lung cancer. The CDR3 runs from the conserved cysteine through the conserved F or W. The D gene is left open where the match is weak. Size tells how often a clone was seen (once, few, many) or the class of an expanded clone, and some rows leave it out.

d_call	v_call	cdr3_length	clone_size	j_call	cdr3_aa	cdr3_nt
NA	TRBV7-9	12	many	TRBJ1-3	CASSYTGNTIYF	TGTGCCAGCAGCTACACTGGAAACACCATATATTTT
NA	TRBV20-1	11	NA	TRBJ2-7	CSARDTAQQYF	TGCAGTGCTAGAGATACCGCCCAGCAGTACTTC
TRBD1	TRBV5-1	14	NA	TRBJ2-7	CASSSTGTVAEQYF	TGCGCCAGCAGCTCCACCGGGACAGTGGCCGAGCAGTACTTC
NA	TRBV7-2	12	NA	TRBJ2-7	CASSKQRYEQYF	TGTGCCAGCAGCAAACAGAGATACGAGCAGTACTTC
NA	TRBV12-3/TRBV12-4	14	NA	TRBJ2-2	CASSLRGETGELFF	TGTGCCAGCAGTTTAAGGGGTGAAACCGGGGAGCTGTTTTTT
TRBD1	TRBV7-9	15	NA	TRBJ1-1	CASSLHGQGMTEAFF	TGTGCCAGCAGCTTACACGGACAGGGGATGACTGAAGCTTTCTTT
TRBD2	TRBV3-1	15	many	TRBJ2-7	CASSQGSGRIDEQYF	TGTGCCAGCAGCCAAGGAAGCGGGAGAATCGACGAGCAGTACTTC
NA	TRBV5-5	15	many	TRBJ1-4	CASSIDLATNEKLFF	TGTGCCAGCAGCATTGACCTAGCAACTAATGAAAAACTGTTTTTT
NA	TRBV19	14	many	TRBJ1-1	CASSPQGDYTEAFF	TGTGCCAGTAGCCCCCAGGGAGACTACACTGAAGCTTTCTTT
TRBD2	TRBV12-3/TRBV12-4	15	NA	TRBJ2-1	CASSLGASGVNEQFF	TGTGCCAGCAGTTTAGGGGCTAGCGGAGTCAATGAGCAGTTCTTC
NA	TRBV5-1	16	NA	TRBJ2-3	CASSLSGGGQGDTQYF	TGCGCCAGCAGCTTGTCCGGCGGCGGGCAAGGGGATACTCAGTATTTT
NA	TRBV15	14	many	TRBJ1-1	CATSRDRVDTEAFF	TGTGCCACCAGCAGAGACAGGGTTGACACTGAAGCTTTCTTT
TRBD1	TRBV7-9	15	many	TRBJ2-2	CASSDDRAGTGELFF	TGTGCCAGCAGCGACGACAGGGCGGGCACCGGGGAGCTGTTTTTT
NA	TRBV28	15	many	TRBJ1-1	CASSSPGGVPTEAFF	TGTGCCAGCAGTTCCCCCGGAGGGGTCCCCACTGAAGCTTTCTTT
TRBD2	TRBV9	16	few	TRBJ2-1	CASSVHSGRAYNEQFF	TGTGCCAGCAGCGTACACTCCGGGAGGGCCTACAATGAGCAGTTCTTC
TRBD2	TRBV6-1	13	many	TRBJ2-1	CASSEGGYNEQFF	TGTGCCAGCAGTGAGGGGGGGTACAATGAGCAGTTCTTC
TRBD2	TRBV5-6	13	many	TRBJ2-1	CASSLASGREQFF	TGTGCCAGCAGCTTGGCTAGCGGGAGGGAGCAGTTCTTC
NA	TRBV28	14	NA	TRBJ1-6	CASILARGRSPLHF	NA
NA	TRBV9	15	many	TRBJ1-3	CASSVTGTRGNTIYF	TGTGCCAGCAGCGTAACCGGAACCAGGGGAAACACCATATATTTT
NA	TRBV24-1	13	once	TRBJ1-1	CATSARWCCEAFF	TGTGCCACCAGTGCCCGTTGGTGCTGTGAAGCTTTCTTT
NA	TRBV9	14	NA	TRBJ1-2	CASRVDGGVNGYTF	TGTGCCAGCAGAGTAGACGGGGGGGTCAATGGCTACACCTTC
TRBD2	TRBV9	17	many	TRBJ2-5	CASSVGKSLATLETQYF	TGTGCCAGCAGCGTAGGCAAGTCACTAGCGACGTTGGAGACCCAGTACTTC
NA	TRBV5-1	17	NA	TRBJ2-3	CSSSLSVLGPGTDTQYF	TGCTCCAGCAGCTTGTCCGTATTAGGGCCCGGCACAGATACGCAGTATTTT
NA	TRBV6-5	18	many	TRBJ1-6	CASSYFGLGESYNSPLHF	TGTGCCAGCAGTTATTTCGGTCTTGGGGAATCCTATAATTCACCCCTCCACTTT
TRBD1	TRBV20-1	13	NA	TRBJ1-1	CSARRQGNTEAFF	TGCAGTGCTAGAAGACAGGGAAACACTGAAGCTTTCTTT
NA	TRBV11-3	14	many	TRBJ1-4	CASSLRGFNEKLFF	TGTGCCAGCAGCCTAAGGGGGTTCAATGAAAAACTGTTTTTT
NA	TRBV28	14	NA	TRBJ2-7	CASSLNPGIYEQYF	TGTGCCAGCAGTCTCAACCCGGGGATCTACGAGCAGTACTTC
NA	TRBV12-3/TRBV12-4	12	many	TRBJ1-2	CASSPGNYGYTF	TGTGCCAGCAGTCCGGGGAACTATGGCTACACCTTC
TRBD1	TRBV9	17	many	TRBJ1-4	CASSGEGTGTGLEKLFF	TGTGCCAGCAGCGGGGAGGGAACCGGGACAGGGCTTGAAAAACTGTTTTTT
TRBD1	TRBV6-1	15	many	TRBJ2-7	CASSLRQGGTYEQYF	TGTGCCAGCAGCCTCAGACAGGGTGGAACCTACGAGCAGTACTTC
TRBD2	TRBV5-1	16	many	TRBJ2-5	CASSLNRLAGVETQYF	TGCGCCAGCAGCTTGAACCGACTAGCGGGAGTGGAGACCCAGTACTTC